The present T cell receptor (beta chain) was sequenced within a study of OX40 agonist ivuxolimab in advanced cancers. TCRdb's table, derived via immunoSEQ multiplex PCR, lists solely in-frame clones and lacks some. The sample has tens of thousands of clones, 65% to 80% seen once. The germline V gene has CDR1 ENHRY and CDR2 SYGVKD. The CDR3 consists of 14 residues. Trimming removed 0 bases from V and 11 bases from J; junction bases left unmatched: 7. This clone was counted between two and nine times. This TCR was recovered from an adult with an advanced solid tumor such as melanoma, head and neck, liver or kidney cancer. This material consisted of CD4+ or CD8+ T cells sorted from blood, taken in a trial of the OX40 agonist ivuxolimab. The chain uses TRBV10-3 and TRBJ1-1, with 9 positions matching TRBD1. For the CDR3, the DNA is TGTGCCATCAGTGAGTCAGTACAGGGGGCAAATGCTTTCTTT. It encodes CAISESVQGANAFF.